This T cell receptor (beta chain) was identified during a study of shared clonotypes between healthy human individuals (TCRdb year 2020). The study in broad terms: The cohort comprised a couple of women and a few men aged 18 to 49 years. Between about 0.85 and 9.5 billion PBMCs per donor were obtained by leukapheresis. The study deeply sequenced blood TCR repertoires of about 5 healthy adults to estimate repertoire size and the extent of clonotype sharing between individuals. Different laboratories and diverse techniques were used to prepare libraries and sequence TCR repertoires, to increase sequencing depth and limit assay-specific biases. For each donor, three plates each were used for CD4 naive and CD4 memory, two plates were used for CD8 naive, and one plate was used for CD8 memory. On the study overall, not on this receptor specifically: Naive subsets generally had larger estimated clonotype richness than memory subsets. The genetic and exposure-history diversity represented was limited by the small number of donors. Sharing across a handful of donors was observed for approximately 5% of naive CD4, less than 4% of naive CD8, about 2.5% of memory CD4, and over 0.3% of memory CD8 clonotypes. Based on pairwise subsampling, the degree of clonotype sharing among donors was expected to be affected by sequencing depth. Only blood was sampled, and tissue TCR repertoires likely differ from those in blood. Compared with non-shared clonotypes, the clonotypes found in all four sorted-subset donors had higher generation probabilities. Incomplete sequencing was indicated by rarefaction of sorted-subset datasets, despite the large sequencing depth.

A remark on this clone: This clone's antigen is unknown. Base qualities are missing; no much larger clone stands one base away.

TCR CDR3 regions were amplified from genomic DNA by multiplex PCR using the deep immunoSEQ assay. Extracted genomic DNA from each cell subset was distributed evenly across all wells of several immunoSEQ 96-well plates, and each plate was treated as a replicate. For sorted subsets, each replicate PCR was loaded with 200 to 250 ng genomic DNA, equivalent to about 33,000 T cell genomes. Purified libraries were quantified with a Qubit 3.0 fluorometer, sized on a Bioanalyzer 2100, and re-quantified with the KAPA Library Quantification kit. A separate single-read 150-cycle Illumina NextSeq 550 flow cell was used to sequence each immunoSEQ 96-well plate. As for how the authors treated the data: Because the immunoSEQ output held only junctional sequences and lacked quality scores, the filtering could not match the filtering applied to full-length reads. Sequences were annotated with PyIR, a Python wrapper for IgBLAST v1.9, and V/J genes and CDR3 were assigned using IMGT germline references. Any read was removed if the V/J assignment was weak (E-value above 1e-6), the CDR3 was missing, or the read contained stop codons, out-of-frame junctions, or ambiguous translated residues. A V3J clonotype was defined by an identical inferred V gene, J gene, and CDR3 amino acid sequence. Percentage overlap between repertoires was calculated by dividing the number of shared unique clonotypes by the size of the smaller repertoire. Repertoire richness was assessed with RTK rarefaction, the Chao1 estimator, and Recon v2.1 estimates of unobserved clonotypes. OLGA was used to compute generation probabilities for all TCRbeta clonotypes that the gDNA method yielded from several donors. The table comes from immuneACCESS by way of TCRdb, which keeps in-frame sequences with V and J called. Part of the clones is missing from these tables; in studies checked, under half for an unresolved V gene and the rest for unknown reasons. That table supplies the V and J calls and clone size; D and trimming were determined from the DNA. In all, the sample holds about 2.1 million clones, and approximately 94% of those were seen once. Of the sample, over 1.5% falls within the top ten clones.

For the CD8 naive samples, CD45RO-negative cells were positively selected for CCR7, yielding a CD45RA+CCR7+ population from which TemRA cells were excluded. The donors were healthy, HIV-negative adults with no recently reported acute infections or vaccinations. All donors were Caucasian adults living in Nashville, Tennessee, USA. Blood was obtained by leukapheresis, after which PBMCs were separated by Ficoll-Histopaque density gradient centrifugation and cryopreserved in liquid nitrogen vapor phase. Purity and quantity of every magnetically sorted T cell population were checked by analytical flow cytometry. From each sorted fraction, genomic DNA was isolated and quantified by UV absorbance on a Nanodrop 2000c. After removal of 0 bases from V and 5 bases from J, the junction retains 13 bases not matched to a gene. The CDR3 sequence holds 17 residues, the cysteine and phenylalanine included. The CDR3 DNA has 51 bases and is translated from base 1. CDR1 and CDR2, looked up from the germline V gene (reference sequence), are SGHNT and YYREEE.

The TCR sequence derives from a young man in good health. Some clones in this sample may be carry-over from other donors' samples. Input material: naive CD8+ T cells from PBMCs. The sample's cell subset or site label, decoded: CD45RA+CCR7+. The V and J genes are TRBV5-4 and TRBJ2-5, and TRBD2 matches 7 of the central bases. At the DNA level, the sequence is TGTGCCAGCAGCTTGGCCGGGGCGGGGGAATTTGGGGAGACCCAGTACTTC. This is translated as CASSLAGAGEFGETQYF.